These 10 T cell receptor beta chains share one sample of origin, sequenced in a study of blood T cell repertoires in COVID-19. Libraries were prepared by immunoSEQ multiplex PCR; TCRdb keeps only in-frame clonotypes and omits some of them. The sample includes about 80,000 clones, about nine tenths seen only once; the top ten take 6% to 7.5%. Sequencing used peripheral blood. All receptors come from a woman over 75 with acute or convalescent COVID-19.

V is TRBV4-1 and J is TRBJ2-1; 9 bases are shared with TRBD2. V shed 2 bases, J shed 0 bases, and the junction held 11 bases outside the gene matches. CDR1 MGHRA and CDR2 YSYEKL come from the germline V gene. The CDR3 covers 19 residues. In nucleotides, the CDR3 is TGCGCCAGCAGCCAACGTGGACTAGCGTCGATTTTCTCCTACAATGAGCAGTTCTTC. Residues: CASSQRGLASIFSYNEQFF.

The V and J genes are TRBV5-5 and TRBJ2-7; D is possibly TRBD2 (6 bases). V was shortened by 0 bases and J by 0 bases, with 10 bases between the two germline ends. Germline V gene data show CDR1 as SGHKS and CDR2 as YYEKEE (reference sequence). This CDR3 spans 15 amino acids. The CDR3 region has the DNA TGTGCCAGCAGCTTGGCCGGGAGTAGCTCCTACGAGCAGTACTTC. Its protein product is CASSLAGSSSYEQYF.

The rearrangement links TRBV5-1 to TRBJ2-7; TRBD2 matches 7 bases. The length of the CDR3 is 14 residues. Germline CDR1 and CDR2: SGHRS and YFSETQ. Germline trimming cut 4 bases from V and 3 bases from J; bases unmatched to any gene: 7. CDR3 amino acids: CASSPSAGFYEQYF. The CDR3 coding sequence is TGCGCCAGCAGCCCCTCAGCGGGGTTCTACGAGCAGTACTTC.

The CDR3 sequence: CASSPTGLVNTDTQYF. CDR3 nucleotide sequence: TGTGCCAGCAGCCCGACGGGACTCGTAAACACAGATACGCAGTATTTT. This sequence joins TRBV14 and TRBJ2-3, with D possibly TRBD2 on 6 matching bases. With 4 bases removed from V and 2 bases from J, the gap between germline ends came to 16 bases. Germline lookup yields CDR1 SGHDN and CDR2 FVKESK. The CDR3 contains 16 residues.

V is TRBV5-1 and J is TRBJ1-5; D possibly corresponds to TRBD1 (6 bases). The germline V gene encodes CDR1 SGHRS and CDR2 YFSETQ. The CDR3 has 15 amino acids. V dropped 4 bases and J dropped 5 bases, with 16 bases sitting between them. The CDR3 loop reads CASSPGGAGYQPQHF. Here the CDR3 DNA reads TGCGCCAGCAGCCCGGGGGGGGCTGGGTATCAGCCCCAGCATTTT.

The chain is built from TRBV2 and TRBJ2-2; possibly TRBD1 for D (5 bases). The CDR3 length is 13 residues. Germline CDR1 reads SNHLY; CDR2 reads FYNNEI. The ends were cut back, 6 bases at V and 2 bases at J, with 7 bases in the middle. Here the CDR3 reads CASSRANTGELFF. CDR3 DNA sequence: TGTGCCAGCAGCAGGGCTAACACCGGGGAGCTGTTTTTT.

V and J are TRBV2 and TRBJ2-1; perhaps TRBD2 as D (5 bases). Trimming removed 8 bases at V and 0 bases at J, with 11 bases between. The CDR3 sequence is 14 residues long. From germline, CDR1 is SNHLY and CDR2 FYNNEI. The CDR3 sequence: CASGAVSSYNEQFF. As DNA, the CDR3 is TGTGCCAGCGGAGCGGTGAGCTCCTACAATGAGCAGTTCTTC.

The chain joins TRBV7-2 to TRBJ2-3; no firm D call. Germline CDR1 SGHTA, CDR2 FQGNSA. Trimming removed 1 base at V and 0 bases at J, with 8 bases between. The CDR3 is made up of 15 amino acids. CDR3 protein: CASSLVPLSTDTQYF. The CDR3 DNA is TGTGCCAGCAGCTTAGTCCCTCTGAGCACAGATACGCAGTATTTT.

The V call is TRBV11-1, the J call TRBJ1-1; D might be TRBD1 (5 bases). This CDR3 region has 13 residues. From germline, CDR1 is SGHAT and CDR2 FQDESV (reference sequence). Trimming removed 5 bases from V and 7 bases from J, with 14 bases in between. CDR3 nucleotides: TGTGCCAGCAGCGCGGGGACGGCAATTGAAGCTTTCTTT. This codes for CASSAGTAIEAFF.

The chain carries TRBV2 and TRBJ2-3; TRBD1 agrees at 7 bases. The trim removed 5 bases at V and 0 bases at J, leaving 2 bases unmatched. This CDR3 region has 14 residues. The germline gives CDR1 SNHLY, CDR2 FYNNEI. CDR3 DNA sequence: TGTGCCAGCAGTCGGGACAGAAGCACAGATACGCAGTATTTT. Translating it yields CASSRDRSTDTQYF.